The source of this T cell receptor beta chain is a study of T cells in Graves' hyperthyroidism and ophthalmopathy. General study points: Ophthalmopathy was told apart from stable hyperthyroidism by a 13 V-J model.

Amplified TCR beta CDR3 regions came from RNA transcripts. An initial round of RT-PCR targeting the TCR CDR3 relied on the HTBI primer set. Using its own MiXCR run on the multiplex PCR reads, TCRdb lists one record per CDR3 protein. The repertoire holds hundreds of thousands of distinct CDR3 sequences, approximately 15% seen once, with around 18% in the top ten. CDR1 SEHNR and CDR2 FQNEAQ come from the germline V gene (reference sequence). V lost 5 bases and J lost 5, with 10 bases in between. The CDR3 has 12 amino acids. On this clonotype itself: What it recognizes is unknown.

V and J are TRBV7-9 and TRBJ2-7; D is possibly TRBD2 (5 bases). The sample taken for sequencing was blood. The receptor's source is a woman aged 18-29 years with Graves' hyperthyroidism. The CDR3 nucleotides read TGTGCCAGCAGCCCTAGCAAGGACGAGCAGTACTTC. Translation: CASSPSKDEQYF.